The 28 T cell receptor beta chains reported below all come from one sample, sequenced in a study of cytomegalovirus exposure and HLA in healthy donors. The PCR had 60 Vbeta and 13 Jbeta primers. The repertoire was sequenced with immunoSEQ multiplex PCR; TCRdb's copy has only in-frame clones and lacks some. The data show under 200,000 clones, with more than 65% seen just once and 4.5% to 7.5% held by the top ten. Sequencing used PBMCs. The source of these receptors is a woman in her thirties in good health and CMV-seropositive.

J is TRBJ1-3 and V is TRBV6-1, with 8 bases matching TRBD1. CDR3 length: 15 amino acids. Germline loops: CDR1 MNHNS, CDR2 SASEGT. Trimming at V came to 2 bases and at J to 6 bases, leaving 6 bases not matched to a gene. The CDR3 protein is CASSEWLRGLNTIYF. The CDR3 DNA follows: TGTGCCAGCAGTGAATGGCTCAGGGGGCTAAACACCATATATTTT.

This clone appeared once. This rearrangement joins TRBV10-1 to TRBJ1-4; possible D gene TRBD1, 5 bases. CDR1 is WNHNN and CDR2 is SYGVQD in the germline V gene (reference sequence). The CDR3 contains 13 residues. The ends were cut back, 0 bases at V and 10 bases at J, with 9 bases in the middle. The CDR3 protein is CASSESAQGKLFF. The CDR3 coding sequence is TGCGCCAGCAGTGAGTCGGCCCAGGGAAAACTGTTTTTT.

This clone was recorded a few times. As DNA, the CDR3 is TGTGCCAGCCCGACTAACACCGGGGAGCTGTTTTTT. Protein sequence: CASPTNTGELFF. The rearrangement joins TRBV5-4 to TRBJ2-2; no definite D call. Germline CDR1 SGHNT, CDR2 YYREEE (reference sequence). Deletions cut 7 bases from V and 2 bases from J, with 6 bases between. The CDR3 is made up of 12 amino acids.

V gene TRBV4-1 combines with J gene TRBJ2-7, with a weak D call TRBD1 (6 bases). This CDR3 has 16 amino acids. Looked up from germline, CDR1 is MGHRA and CDR2 is YSYEKL. Trimming removed 4 bases at V and 2 bases at J, with 18 bases between. This chain's CDR3 is CASSLDFGRGPYEQYF. The CDR3, as DNA: TGCGCCAGCAGCCTGGATTTTGGCAGGGGCCCCTACGAGCAGTACTTC.

As for this clone: It is likely a read error, because the conserved phenylalanine at the end of the CDR3 is missing. The DNA is left out, because the CDR3 cannot be placed on it with certainty; the CDR3 is given as TCRdb lists it. The gene calls are TRBV5-5 and TRBJ1-6. Germline-derived CDR1 and CDR2 are SGHKS and YYEKEE (reference sequence). Ends included, the CDR3 has 14 residues. This CDR3 reads CASSLFMGPGKFVV.

The genes are TRBV7-9 and TRBJ1-1; D gene ambiguous. The germline V gene encodes CDR1 SEHNR and CDR2 FQNEAQ (reference sequence). Deletions cut 6 bases from V and 1 base from J, with 12 bases between. There are 14 residues in the CDR3. CDR3 sequence: CASRSSGSNTEAFF. CDR3 coding DNA: TGTGCCAGCAGATCCAGCGGTTCGAACACTGAAGCTTTCTTT.

This chain joins TRBV6-6 and TRBJ2-7, with D possibly matching TRBD1 (6 bases). From germline, CDR1 is MNHNY and CDR2 SVGAGI (reference sequence). The CDR3 extends over 15 amino acids. Between the trimmed V and J ends, which lost 5 bases and 2 bases, there was a span of 16 bases. The DNA for the CDR3 is TGTGCCAGCAGTCGAACCCACAGGGTCCCCTACGAGCAGTACTTC. This translates into CASSRTHRVPYEQYF.

The CDR3 DNA reads as TGTGCCACCAGCAGACCGGGACAGGCCTACGAGCAGTACTTC. Amino acid sequence: CATSRPGQAYEQYF. The rearrangement links TRBV15 to TRBJ2-7; TRBD1 matches 8 bases. From germline, CDR1 is LNHNV and CDR2 YYDKDF (reference sequence). This CDR3 has 14 amino acids. V gave up 2 bases and J gave up 2 bases; unmatched junction bases: 2.

The gene calls are TRBV21-1 and TRBJ2-2; the tabulated D call, TRBD1, remains unverified against the DNA. TRBV21-1 is a pseudogene segment. This CDR3 spans 16 amino acids. The CDR3 loop reads CASSMDRGRNTGELFF. The CDR3 nucleotides are TGTGCCAGCAGCATGGACAGGGGTAGGAACACCGGGGAGCTGTTTTTT.

CDR3 protein: CASSVGVGGSYEQYF. CDR3 DNA sequence: TGTGCCAGCAGCGTAGGTGTTGGGGGGTCCTACGAGCAGTACTTC. The chain uses TRBV9 and TRBJ2-7, with D possibly being TRBD2 (6 bases). CDR1 SGDLS and CDR2 YYNGEE come from the germline V gene. Between the trimmed V and J ends, which lost 0 bases and 1 base, there was a span of 11 bases. This CDR3 has 15 residues.

On this clone: Sequence at one end of the junction differs from germline and may be a read error. The rearrangement uses TRBV7-7 and TRBJ2-2; 9 nucleotides match TRBD1. CDR1 is SSHAT, CDR2 FNYEAQ, per germline (reference sequence). The CDR3 is made up of 16 amino acids. Here the CDR3 DNA reads TGTGCTAGCAGCTTAGGAGGGACAGGGCTTTACGGGGAGCTGTTTTTT. It translates to CASSLGGTGLYGELFF.

The table lists this clone with a count of one. Here the CDR3 omits its conserved ending phenylalanine or tryptophan, so a read error is the likely source. The J gene is TRBJ1-2, the V gene TRBV11-2; 8 positions match TRBD1. The CDR3 spans 14 residues. The germline CDR1 and CDR2 sequences are SGHAT and FQNNGV. The V segment lost 1 base and the J segment 8 bases; nucleotides outside the gene matches: 6. The CDR3 coding sequence is TGTGCCAGCAGCTTAGTTGTGCACAGGGGGGGCTACACCCTC. Protein: CASSLVVHRGGYTL.

The chain couples TRBV27 to TRBJ2-5, with a tentative D call TRBD1 (6 bases). CDR3 length equals 14 residues. V lost 3 bases, J lost 3 bases, and 11 bases lay in between. Per germline, CDR1 MNHEY and CDR2 SMNVEV (reference sequence). The CDR3 region has the DNA TGTGCCAGCAGTTTGACAGGTCTGAAAGAGACCCAGTACTTC. This sequence encodes CASSLTGLKETQYF.

The CDR3 reads CATSSSPAGGGETQYF. Written as DNA, the CDR3 is TGTGCCACCAGCAGTTCGCCAGCGGGAGGGGGGGAGACCCAGTACTTC. The chain is built from TRBV15 and TRBJ2-5; 10 nucleotides align to TRBD2. The V gene end was trimmed by 3 bases and the J gene end by 5 bases; junction bases not matched to a gene: 9. Looked up from germline, CDR1 is LNHNV and CDR2 is YYDKDF (reference sequence). This CDR3 is 16 amino acids long.

The V and J genes are TRBV9 and TRBJ2-3; TRBD2 agrees at 8 bases. The CDR3 sequence is 16 residues long. V was pared by 2 bases and J by 4 bases, with 9 bases of the junction left unmatched. Germline CDR1 is SGDLS and CDR2 is YYNGEE. CDR3 in amino acids: CASSVRAGVRADTQYF. CDR3 bases: TGTGCCAGCAGCGTTCGAGCGGGGGTTAGGGCAGATACGCAGTATTTT.

Here the CDR3 DNA reads TGTGCCAGCAGCAGACTCACAGGGGGCTTAGAGACCCAGTACTTC. Translation: CASSRLTGGLETQYF. The chain recombines TRBV5-8 with TRBJ2-5, with 9 bases aligning to TRBD1. This CDR3 is 15 amino acids long. V dropped 4 bases and J dropped 4; count of bases not matched to a gene: 8. Germline assignment: CDR1 SGHTS and CDR2 YDEGEE. The full variable domain, its missing parts supplied by reference TRBV5-8 and TRBJ2-5, is EAGVTQSPTHLIKTRGQQATLRCSPISGHTSVYWYQQALGLGLQFLLWYDEGEERNRGNFPPRFSGRQFPNYSSELNVNALELEDSALYLCASSRLTGGLETQYFGPGTRLLVL.

V is TRBV6-1 and J is TRBJ2-3, with D perhaps matching TRBD2 (6 bases). Between the trimmed V and J ends, which lost 9 bases and 0 bases, there was a span of 16 bases. Looked up from germline, CDR1 is MNHNS and CDR2 is SASEGT. CDR3 size: 15 residues. This CDR3 is CASSRLVGSTDTQYF. The CDR3 DNA is TGTGCCAGTTCGAGACTAGTGGGAAGCACAGATACGCAGTATTTT.

The J gene is TRBJ2-3, the V gene TRBV10-3; TRBD1 matches 7 bases. The germline V gene encodes CDR1 ENHRY and CDR2 SYGVKD. V shed 4 bases and J 2 bases; nucleotides not matched to a gene: 6. There are 15 residues in the CDR3. In nucleotides, the CDR3 is TGTGCCATCAGTGGAAGGGGGACAGACACAGATACGCAGTATTTT. It yields the protein CAISGRGTDTDTQYF.

The chain uses TRBV6-5 and TRBJ2-1; perhaps TRBD2 as D (6 bases). Germline CDR1 reads MNHEY; CDR2 reads SVGAGI. Trimming removed 7 bases from V and 0 bases from J, with 13 bases in between. CDR3 size: 15 residues. The CDR3 loop is CASNVDYNSYNEQFF. The CDR3 region has the DNA TGTGCCAGCAATGTGGACTACAACTCCTACAATGAGCAGTTCTTC.

The chain joins TRBV29-1 to TRBJ1-1; the D gene is possibly TRBD1 (5 bases). The germline V gene has CDR1 SQVTM and CDR2 ANQGSEA. The CDR3 is 13 residues long. V was clipped by 3 bases and J by 6 bases, with 14 bases between them. CDR3 in DNA: TGCAGCGTTGACCATGGGGCGGGAGCTGAAGCTTTCTTT. Translating gives CSVDHGAGAEAFF.

The chain is built from TRBV5-5 and TRBJ1-2; 9 bases match TRBD1. This CDR3 has 13 residues. Germline V gives CDR1 SGHKS, CDR2 YYEKEE (reference sequence). V lost 3 bases and J lost 8; bases outside the gene matches: 5. CDR3 in DNA: TGTGCCAGCAGCTGGGGACAGGGTCAGGGCTACACCTTC. Translation: CASSWGQGQGYTF.

The gene calls are TRBV28 and TRBJ1-2; 7 bases map to TRBD1. This CDR3 comprises 14 residues. Looked up from germline, CDR1 is MDHEN and CDR2 is SYDVKM. J lost 4 bases, V lost 3 bases, and 5 bases had no gene match. As DNA, the CDR3 is TGTGCCAGCAGTTTTAGGTGGGACAGCTATGGCTACACCTTC. This translates into CASSFRWDSYGYTF.

This rearrangement joins TRBV9 to TRBJ2-3; 13 nucleotides agree with TRBD2. Losses at the gene ends were 3 bases for V and 6 bases for J; bases not matched to a gene: 10. The CDR3 extends over 17 amino acids. Germline V CDR1 and CDR2: SGDLS, YYNGEE. The CDR3 DNA sequence: TGTGCCAGCAGCGAAAGTCGACTAGCGGGGGGTGCGGATACGCAGTATTTT. Protein product: CASSESRLAGGADTQYF.

About this clone: This specimen includes other DNA sequences encoding the same CDR3. The chain carries TRBV9 and TRBJ1-3; 7 bases are a match to TRBD1. CDR1 and CDR2 from the germline V gene are SGDLS and YYNGEE. V shed 4 bases and J 0 bases; nucleotides not matched to a gene: 7. This CDR3 spans 16 amino acids. The CDR3 region is CASSYDRVLSGNTIYF. CDR3 nucleotides: TGTGCCAGCAGCTACGACAGGGTCCTCTCTGGAAACACCATATATTTT.

V usage is TRBV2 and J usage is TRBJ1-1, with D perhaps TRBD1 (6 bases). V was trimmed by 7 bases and J by 1 base, leaving 10 bases between them. The CDR3 is 13 residues long. CDR1 and CDR2 (germline): SNHLY, FYNNEI. The CDR3 sequence is CASILDRNTEAFF. CDR3 DNA: TGTGCCAGCATATTGGACAGGAACACTGAAGCTTTCTTT.

The chain employs TRBV11-2 and TRBJ2-2; 7 bases fit TRBD1. CDR1 and CDR2 (germline): SGHAT, FQNNGV. The CDR3 is 18 residues long. The trim removed 9 bases at V and 4 bases at J, leaving 20 bases unmatched. The CDR3 region is CASKRDRVGIARTGELFF. CDR3 sequence (DNA): TGTGCCAGTAAGAGAGACAGGGTAGGAATCGCTCGCACCGGGGAGCTGTTTTTT.

The V gene is TRBV5-1, the J gene TRBJ1-3, with D tentatively TRBD1 (6 bases). In germline, CDR1 is SGHRS, CDR2 YFSETQ. The CDR3 covers 15 residues. The ends were cut back, 7 bases at V and 3 bases at J, with 17 bases in the middle. CDR3 residues: CASSQKGTYGNTIYF. CDR3 DNA sequence: TGCGCCAGCTCACAAAAAGGGACATATGGAAACACCATATATTTT.

The V gene is TRBV2, the J gene TRBJ1-1; D perhaps matches TRBD1 (5 bases). The germline gives CDR1 SNHLY, CDR2 FYNNEI. Trimming removed 5 bases from V and 3 bases from J, with 7 bases in between. CDR3 length: 12 residues. The CDR3 nucleotides read TGTGCCAGCAGTTCAGGGTACACTGAAGCTTTCTTT. This codes for CASSSGYTEAFF.